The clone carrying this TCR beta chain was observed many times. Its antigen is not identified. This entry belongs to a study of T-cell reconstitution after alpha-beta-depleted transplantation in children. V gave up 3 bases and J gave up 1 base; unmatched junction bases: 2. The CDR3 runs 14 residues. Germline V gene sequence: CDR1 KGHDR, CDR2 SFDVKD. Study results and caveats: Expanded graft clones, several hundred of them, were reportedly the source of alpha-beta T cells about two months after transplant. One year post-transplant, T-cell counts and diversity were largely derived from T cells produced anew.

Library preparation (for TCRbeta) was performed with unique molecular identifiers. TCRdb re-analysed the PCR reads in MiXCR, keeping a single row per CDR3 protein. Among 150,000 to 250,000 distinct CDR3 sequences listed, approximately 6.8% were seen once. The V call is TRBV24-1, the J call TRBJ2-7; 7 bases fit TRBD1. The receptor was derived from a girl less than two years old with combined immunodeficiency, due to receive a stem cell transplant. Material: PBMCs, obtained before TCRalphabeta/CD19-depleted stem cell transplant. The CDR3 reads CATSDHRGSYEQYF. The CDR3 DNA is TGTGCCACCAGTGATCACAGGGGATCCTACGAGCAGTACTTC.